A single sample gave rise to the 3 T cell receptor beta chains below, sequenced in a study of cytomegalovirus exposure and HLA in healthy donors. Method: immunoSEQ multiplex PCR; TCRdb's copy keeps in-frame clones and lacks some. This table has 140,000 to 150,000 clones, approximately 94% appearing once. The sequenced sample was PBMCs. Every receptor here comes from a young man in good health and CMV-seropositive.

This clone was observed a single time. The chain joins TRBV6-1 to TRBJ2-7, with TRBD1 matching 8 bases. Germline values: CDR1 MNHNS, CDR2 SASEGT. With V trimmed by 8 bases and J by 3 bases, 6 bases remained unmatched. The CDR3 is 13 amino acids. In DNA form, the CDR3 reads TGTGCCAGCCTTTGGACAGGGAGCTACGAGCAGTACTTC. Amino acid sequence: CASLWTGSYEQYF.

The CDR3 spells CASSLDPDRNQPQHF. CDR3 in DNA: TGTGCCAGCAGCTTAGACCCGGACAGAAATCAGCCCCAGCATTTT. The chain combines TRBV7-6 with TRBJ1-5; weak D call: TRBD1 (6 bases). Per the germline V gene, CDR1 is SGHVS and CDR2 is FNYEAQ. V dropped 1 base and J dropped 4 bases, with 11 bases sitting between them. CDR3 length: 15 amino acids. The full variable domain, with the rest looked up from reference TRBV7-6 and TRBJ1-5, is GAGVSQSPRYKVTKRGQDVALRCDPISGHVSLYWYRQALGQGPEFLTYFNYEAQQDKSGLPNDRFSAERPEGSISTLTIQRTEQRDSAMYRCASSLDPDRNQPQHFGDGTRLSIL.

The chain combines TRBV19 with TRBJ1-2; no clear D gene. CDR3 size: 17 residues. The germline V gene encodes CDR1 LNHDA and CDR2 SQIVND (reference sequence). The V gene lost 2 bases and the J gene lost 8 bases, with 24 bases spanning the gap. The CDR3 is CASSILNPGRGSSGYTF. The CDR3 DNA follows: TGTGCCAGTAGTATATTAAACCCGGGCCGAGGGAGTAGCGGCTACACCTTC.